This is a list of T cell receptor beta chains from one sample in a study of T cells expressing NK-cell markers. Each CDR3 protein gets one entry in TCRdb, which reprocessed the 5' RACE reads and gives no DNA. The sample has roughly 390,000 distinct CDR3 sequences; the top ten hold 5.2%. Material for sequencing was blood T cells: a sorted CD56 or NKG2C T cell subset, CD4+ or CD8+ T cells, or bulk PBMC T cells (not recorded which). These receptors were collected from a man aged 18 to 69 in good health. Both conserved end residues are part of each CDR3.

v_gene	j_gene	CDR3aa
TRBV7-2	TRBJ1-6	CASSLVRGLYNSPLHF
TRBV5-6	TRBJ2-7	CASSVGNGYEQYF
TRBV10-3	TRBJ1-1	CAISESDMNTEAFF
TRBV2	TRBJ1-5	CASSAGENNQPQHF
TRBV20-1	TRBJ1-2	CSARQGDYGYTF
TRBV2	TRBJ2-3	CASRPQGNVADTQYF
TRBV12-5	TRBJ2-7	CASGTDGGTYEQYF
TRBV15	TRBJ2-7	CATSRGRDVTYEQYF
TRBV3-1	TRBJ2-7	CARFGTATYEQYF
TRBV7-7	TRBJ2-5	CASSLSGPEKTQYF
TRBV27	TRBJ1-2	CASSLGGVTNYGYTF
TRBV6-2/TRBV6-3	TRBJ2-7	CASSVIRGNEQYF
TRBV21-1	TRBJ2-7	CASSKWLWQGASEQYF
TRBV7-9	TRBJ1-3	CASSSRQGPGNTIYF
TRBV15	TRBJ1-2	CATSRGGEGSWGYTF
TRBV5-1	TRBJ2-3	CASSVSGPSTDTQYF
TRBV29-1	TRBJ2-1	CSVGGELVFGEQFF
TRBV5-6	TRBJ2-2	CASSSSGSATGELFF
TRBV6-5	TRBJ2-7	CASSYGGLSSYEQYF
TRBV7-2	TRBJ2-7	CASSLVPRGYSSYEQYF
TRBV20-1	TRBJ1-5	CSASAVSQPQHF
TRBV3-1	TRBJ1-2	CASSQDGGGWNYGYTF
TRBV20-1	TRBJ1-6	CSASVGEGRNSPLHF
TRBV6-8	TRBJ1-2	CASSSAGLHGYGYTF
TRBV2	TRBJ2-3	CASSEQGGAADTQYF
TRBV20-1	TRBJ2-3	CSAATPTSGGDTITDTQYF
TRBV7-7	TRBJ2-2	CASSFGLASTGELFF
TRBV20-1	TRBJ2-2	CSAREGGLHSRELFF
TRBV3-1	TRBJ2-2	CASSQRRNTGELFF
TRBV5-8	TRBJ1-5	CASSVGTGGVQPQHF
TRBV7-9	TRBJ2-2	CASASEARIGELFF
TRBV18	TRBJ2-1	CASSPSIITTTRKSSYNEQFF
TRBV6-1	TRBJ1-2	CASRSGQGAGNGYTF
TRBV11-2	TRBJ2-4	CASSTQTRPGIAKNIQYF
TRBV10-3	TRBJ1-5	CATLGETGRQPQHF
TRBV5-5	TRBJ2-7	CASSLGHLVYEQYF
TRBV28	TRBJ2-1	CASSLWEVHNEQFF
TRBV25-1	TRBJ1-2	CASSGPSTTNYGYTF
TRBV30	TRBJ1-1	CAWYRQGKNTEAFF
TRBV6-1	TRBJ2-4	CASSEHGQIAKNIQYF
TRBV28	TRBJ2-3	CASSSYLRLAGDVDTQYF
TRBV6-1	TRBJ1-1	CASNRQGGITEAFF
TRBV21-1	TRBJ1-6	CASSKDQDRGLSPLHF
TRBV11-1	TRBJ2-1	CASSRIAQRTGSYNEQFF
TRBV20-1	TRBJ2-7	CSARVPGLAEQYF